In this sample, the clone carrying this T cell receptor beta chain turned up a few times. Its antigen is still unknown. J was trimmed by 3 bases and V by 0 bases; bases with no gene match: 5. This CDR3 has 16 amino acids. CDR1 and CDR2 (germline): SGHRS, YFSETQ. These data come from a study of beta chain features in type 1 diabetes. Study-level findings and limits: Type 1 diabetes patients had moderately but significantly shorter TCRB CDR3s in all four CD4+ subsets.

Reverse transcription of all isolated RNA meant that expressed TCRB transcripts were sequenced. Assay used: immunoSEQ multiplex PCR; TCRdb lists only in-frame clones, some missing. Of approximately 270,000 clones detected, 14% appear once; the ten largest clones hold more than 0.015%. The chain couples TRBV5-1 to TRBJ2-1; 8 nucleotides align to TRBD2. What was sequenced was naive CD4+ T cells from blood. This sequence was found in a young man with type 1 diabetes. In nucleotides, the CDR3 is TGCGCCAGCAGCTTGGATAGCGGGACAAGCTACAATGAGCAGTTCTTC. Amino acids: CASSLDSGTSYNEQFF.